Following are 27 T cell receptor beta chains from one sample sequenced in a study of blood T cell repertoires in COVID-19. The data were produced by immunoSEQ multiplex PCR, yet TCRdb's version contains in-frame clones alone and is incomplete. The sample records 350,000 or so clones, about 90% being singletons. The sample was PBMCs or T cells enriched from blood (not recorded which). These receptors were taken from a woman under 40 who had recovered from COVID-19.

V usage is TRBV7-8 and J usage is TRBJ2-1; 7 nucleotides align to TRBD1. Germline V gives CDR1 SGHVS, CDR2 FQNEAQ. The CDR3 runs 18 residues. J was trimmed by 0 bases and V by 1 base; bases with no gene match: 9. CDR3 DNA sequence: TGTGCCAGCAGCTTAGGGACCCCGGGACAGTTCTCCTACAATGAGCAGTTCTTC. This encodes CASSLGTPGQFSYNEQFF.

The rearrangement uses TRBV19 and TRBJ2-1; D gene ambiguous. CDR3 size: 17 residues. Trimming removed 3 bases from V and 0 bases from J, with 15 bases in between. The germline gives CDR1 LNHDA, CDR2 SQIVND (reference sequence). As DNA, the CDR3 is TGTGCCAGTAGTATTTATGTGCACCTAACCTCCTACAATGAGCAGTTCTTC. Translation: CASSIYVHLTSYNEQFF.

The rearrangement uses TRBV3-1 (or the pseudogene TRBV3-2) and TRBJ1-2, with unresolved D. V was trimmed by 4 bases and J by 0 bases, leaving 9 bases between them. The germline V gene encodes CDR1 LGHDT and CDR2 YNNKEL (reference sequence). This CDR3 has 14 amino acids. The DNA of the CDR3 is TGTGCCAGCAGCCCCCCGGGAGCTAACTATGGCTACACCTTC. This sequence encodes CASSPPGANYGYTF.

The CDR3 region is CASSLRDSRTDTQYF. The CDR3 coding sequence is TGCGCCAGCAGCCTCCGGGACAGTCGCACAGATACGCAGTATTTT. The chain carries TRBV4-3 and TRBJ2-3, with TRBD1 matching 7 bases. Germline V gene lookup returns CDR1 LGHNA and CDR2 YSLEER. The V and J ends lost 4 bases and 1 base, in that order; junction bases with no gene match: 5. CDR3 length equals 15 residues.

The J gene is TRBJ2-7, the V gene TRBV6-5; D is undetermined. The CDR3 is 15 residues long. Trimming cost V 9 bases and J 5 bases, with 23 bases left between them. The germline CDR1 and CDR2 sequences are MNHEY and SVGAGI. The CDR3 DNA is TGTGCCAGAATGTATCCGACACGGTATGTCCACGAGCAGTACTTC. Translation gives CARMYPTRYVHEQYF.

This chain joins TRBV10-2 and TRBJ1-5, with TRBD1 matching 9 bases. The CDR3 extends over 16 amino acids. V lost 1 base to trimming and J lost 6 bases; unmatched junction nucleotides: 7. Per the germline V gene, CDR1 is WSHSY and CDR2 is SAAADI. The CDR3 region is CASSELDRGGGQPQHF. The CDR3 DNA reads TGCGCCAGCAGTGAGTTGGACAGGGGAGGGGGTCAGCCCCAGCATTTT.

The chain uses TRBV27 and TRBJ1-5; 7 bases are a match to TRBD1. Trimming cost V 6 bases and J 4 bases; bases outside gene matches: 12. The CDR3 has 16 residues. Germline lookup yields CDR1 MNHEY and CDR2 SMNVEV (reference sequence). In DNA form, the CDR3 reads TGTGCCAGCAGCACCACCCGACAGGGATATAATCAGCCCCAGCATTTT. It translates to CASSTTRQGYNQPQHF.

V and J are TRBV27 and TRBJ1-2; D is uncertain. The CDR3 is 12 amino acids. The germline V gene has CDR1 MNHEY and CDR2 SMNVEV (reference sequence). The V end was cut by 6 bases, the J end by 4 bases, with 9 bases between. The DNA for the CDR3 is TGTGCCAGCAGAGGAGGATTCTATGGCTACACCTTC. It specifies CASRGGFYGYTF.

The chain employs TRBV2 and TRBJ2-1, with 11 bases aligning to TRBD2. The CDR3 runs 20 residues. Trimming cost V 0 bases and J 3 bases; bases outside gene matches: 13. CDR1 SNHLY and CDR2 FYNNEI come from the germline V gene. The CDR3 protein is CASSEARGLAAPRGYNEQFF. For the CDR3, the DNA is TGTGCCAGCAGTGAAGCGAGGGGACTAGCGGCTCCCCGAGGCTACAATGAGCAGTTCTTC.

The CDR3 bases are TGTGCCAGCAGCCCGTGGAGGCAGAACACTGAAGCTTTCTTT. It codes for CASSPWRQNTEAFF. This chain connects TRBV7-2 to TRBJ1-1; D is unresolved. Between the trimmed V and J ends, which lost 5 bases and 1 base, there was a span of 11 bases. CDR1 is SGHTA and CDR2 is FQGNSA in the germline V gene. This CDR3 contains 14 residues.

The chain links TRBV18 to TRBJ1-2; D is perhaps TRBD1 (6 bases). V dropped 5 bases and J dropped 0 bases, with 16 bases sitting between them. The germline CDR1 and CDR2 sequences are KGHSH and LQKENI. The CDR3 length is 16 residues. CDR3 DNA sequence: TGTGCCAGCTCAACTCAGATCCGGGACACTAACTATGGCTACACCTTC. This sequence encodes CASSTQIRDTNYGYTF.

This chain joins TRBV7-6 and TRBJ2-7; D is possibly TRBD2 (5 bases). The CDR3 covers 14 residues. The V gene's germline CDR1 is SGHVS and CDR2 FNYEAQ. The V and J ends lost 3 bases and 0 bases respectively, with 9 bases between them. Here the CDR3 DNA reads TGTGCCAGCAGCTTCAGTGAGGGCTCCTACGAGCAGTACTTC. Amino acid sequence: CASSFSEGSYEQYF.

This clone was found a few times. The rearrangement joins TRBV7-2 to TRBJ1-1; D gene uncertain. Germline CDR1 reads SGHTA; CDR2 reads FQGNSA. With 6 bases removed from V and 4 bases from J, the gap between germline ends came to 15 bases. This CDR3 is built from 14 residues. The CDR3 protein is CASSRSMGGTEAFF. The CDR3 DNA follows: TGTGCCAGCAGTCGTTCGATGGGAGGCACTGAAGCTTTCTTT. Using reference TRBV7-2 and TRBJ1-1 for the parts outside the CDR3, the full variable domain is GAGVSQSPSNKVTEKGKDVELRCDPISGHTALYWYRQSLGQGLEFLIYFQGNSAPDKSGLPSDRFSAERTGGSVSTLTIQRTQQEDSAVYLCASSRSMGGTEAFFGQGTRLTVV.

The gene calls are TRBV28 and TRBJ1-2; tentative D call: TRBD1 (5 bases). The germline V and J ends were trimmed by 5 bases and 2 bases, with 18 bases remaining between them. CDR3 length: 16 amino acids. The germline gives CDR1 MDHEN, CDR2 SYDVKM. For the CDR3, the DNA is TGTGCCAGCAGTGTCCCCCCGCCGACAGCGAACTATGGCTACACCTTC. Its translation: CASSVPPPTANYGYTF.

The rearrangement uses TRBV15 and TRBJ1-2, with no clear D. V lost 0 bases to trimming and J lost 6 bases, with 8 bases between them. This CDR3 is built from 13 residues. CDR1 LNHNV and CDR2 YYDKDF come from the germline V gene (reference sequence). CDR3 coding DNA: TGTGCCACCAGCAGAGATAAGACAAATGGCTACACCTTC. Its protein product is CATSRDKTNGYTF.

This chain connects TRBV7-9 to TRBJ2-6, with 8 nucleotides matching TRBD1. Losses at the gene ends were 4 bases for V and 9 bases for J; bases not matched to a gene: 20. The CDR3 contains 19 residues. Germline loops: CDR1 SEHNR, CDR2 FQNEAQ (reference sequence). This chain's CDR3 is CASSSFGWQGAAYDNVLTF. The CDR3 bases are TGTGCCAGCAGCTCCTTCGGGTGGCAGGGGGCCGCGTATGACAACGTCCTGACTTTC. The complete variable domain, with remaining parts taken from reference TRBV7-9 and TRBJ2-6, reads DTGVSQNPRHKITKRGQNVTFRCDPISEHNRLYWYRQTLGQGPEFLTYFQNEAQLEKSRLLSDRFSAERPKGSFSTLEIQRTEQGDSAMYLCASSSFGWQGAAYDNVLTFGAGSRLTVL.

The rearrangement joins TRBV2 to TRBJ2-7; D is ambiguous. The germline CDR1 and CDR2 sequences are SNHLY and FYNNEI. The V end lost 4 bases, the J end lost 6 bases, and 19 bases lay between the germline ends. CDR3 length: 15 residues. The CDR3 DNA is TGTGCCAGCAGTGGTAGTCGGAGCCCGCCCCCCGAGCAGTACTTC. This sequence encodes CASSGSRSPPPEQYF. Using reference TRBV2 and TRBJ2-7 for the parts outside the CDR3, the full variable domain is EPEVTQTPSHQVTQMGQEVILRCVPISNHLYFYWYRQILGQKVEFLVSFYNNEISEKSEIFDDQFSVERPDGSNFTLKIRSTKLEDSAMYFCASSGSRSPPPEQYFGPGTRLTVT.

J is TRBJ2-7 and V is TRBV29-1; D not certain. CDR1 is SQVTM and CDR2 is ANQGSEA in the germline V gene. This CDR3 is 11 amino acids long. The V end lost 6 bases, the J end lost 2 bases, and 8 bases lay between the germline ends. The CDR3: CSVRVTYEQYF. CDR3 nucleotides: TGCAGCGTCCGGGTCACCTACGAGCAGTACTTC.

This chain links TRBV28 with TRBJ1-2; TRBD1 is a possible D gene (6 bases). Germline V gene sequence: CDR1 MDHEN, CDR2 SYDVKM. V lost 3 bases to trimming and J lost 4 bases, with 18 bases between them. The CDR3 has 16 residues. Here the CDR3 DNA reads TGTGCCAGCAGTTTGGGGGCAGGGGCGTATGGCTATGGCTACACCTTC. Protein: CASSLGAGAYGYGYTF.

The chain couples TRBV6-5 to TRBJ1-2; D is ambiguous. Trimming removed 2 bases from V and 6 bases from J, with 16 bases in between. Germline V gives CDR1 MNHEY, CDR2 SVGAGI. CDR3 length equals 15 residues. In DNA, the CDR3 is TGTGCCAGCAGTTACCTACCCGATGTGTCTCATGGCTACACCTTC. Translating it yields CASSYLPDVSHGYTF.

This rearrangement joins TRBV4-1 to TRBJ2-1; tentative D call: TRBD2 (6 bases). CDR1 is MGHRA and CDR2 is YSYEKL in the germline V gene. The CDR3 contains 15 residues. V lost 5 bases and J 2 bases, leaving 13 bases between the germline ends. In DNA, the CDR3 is TGCGCCAGCAGCGCCCGGGAGCAACCCTACAATGAGCAGTTCTTC. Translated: CASSAREQPYNEQFF.

The CDR3 sequence: CASSESGGATEQFF. Here the CDR3 DNA reads TGTGCCAGCAGTGAGAGCGGGGGGGCCACTGAGCAGTTCTTC. The rearrangement uses TRBV2 and TRBJ2-1; 10 bases line up with TRBD2. Germline values: CDR1 SNHLY, CDR2 FYNNEI. Unmatched junction bases numbered 5, after V lost 3 bases and J lost 9 bases. This CDR3 is 14 amino acids long. Supplemented by reference TRBV2 and TRBJ2-1, the full variable domain reads EPEVTQTPSHQVTQMGQEVILRCVPISNHLYFYWYRQILGQKVEFLVSFYNNEISEKSEIFDDQFSVERPDGSNFTLKIRSTKLEDSAMYFCASSESGGATEQFFGPGTRLTVL.

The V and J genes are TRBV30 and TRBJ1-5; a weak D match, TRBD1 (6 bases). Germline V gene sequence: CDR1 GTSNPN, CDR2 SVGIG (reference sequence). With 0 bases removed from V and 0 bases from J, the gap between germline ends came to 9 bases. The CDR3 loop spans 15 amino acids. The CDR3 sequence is CAWSVGTNSNQPQHF. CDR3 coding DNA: TGTGCCTGGAGTGTTGGGACAAATAGCAATCAGCCCCAGCATTTT.

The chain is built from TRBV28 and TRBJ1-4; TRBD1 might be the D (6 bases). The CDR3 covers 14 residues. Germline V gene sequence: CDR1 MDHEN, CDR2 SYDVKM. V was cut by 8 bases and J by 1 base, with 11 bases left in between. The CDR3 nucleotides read TGTGCCAGCGGCCTGACAGGAACTAATGAAAAACTGTTTTTT. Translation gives CASGLTGTNEKLFF.

The CDR3 DNA follows: TGTGCCAGCAGCTTAGGACTAGCGGGGGGCTTCTCAGATACGCAGTATTTT. Its translation is CASSLGLAGGFSDTQYF. The V and J genes are TRBV7-8 and TRBJ2-3, with 13 nucleotides matching TRBD2. After removal of 1 base from V and 4 bases from J, the junction contained 5 bases not matched to a gene. The CDR3 runs 17 residues. Germline V gene data show CDR1 as SGHVS and CDR2 as FQNEAQ. Drawing the rest from reference TRBV7-8 and TRBJ2-3, the complete variable domain is GAGVSQSPRYKVAKRGQDVALRCDPISGHVSLFWYQQALGQGPEFLTYFQNEAQLDKSGLPSDRFFAERPEGSVSTLKIQRTQQEDSAVYLCASSLGLAGGFSDTQYFGPGTRLTVL.

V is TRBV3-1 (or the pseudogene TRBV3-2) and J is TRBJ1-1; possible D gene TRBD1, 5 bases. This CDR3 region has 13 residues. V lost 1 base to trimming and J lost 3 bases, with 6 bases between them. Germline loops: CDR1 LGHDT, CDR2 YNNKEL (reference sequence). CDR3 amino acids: CASSQAGYTEAFF. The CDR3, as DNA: TGTGCCAGCAGCCAAGCAGGGTACACTGAAGCTTTCTTT.

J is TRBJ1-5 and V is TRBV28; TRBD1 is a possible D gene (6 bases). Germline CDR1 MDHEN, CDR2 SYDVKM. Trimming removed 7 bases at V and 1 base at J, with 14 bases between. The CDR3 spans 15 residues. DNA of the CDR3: TGTGCCAGCATCCCGGGGGGCGAGAGCAATCAGCCCCAGCATTTT. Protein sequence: CASIPGGESNQPQHF.